This T cell receptor beta chain was identified in a study of cytomegalovirus exposure and HLA in healthy donors. Whole-study context: From donors who were HLA-typed, an early data release held 81 million or so unique TCRs.

This CDR3 spans 19 amino acids. Germline loops: CDR1 LGHNA, CDR2 YNFKEQ. Trimming at V came to 7 bases and at J to 1 base, leaving 13 bases not matched to a gene. 60 Vbeta and 13 Jbeta primers were used in PCR. The table came from immunoSEQ multiplex PCR; TCRdb's copy has only in-frame clones and leaves some out. The sample has roughly 200,000 clones, roughly 80% seen once. This TCR came from a woman aged 25 to 39 in good health and CMV-seronegative. The chain joins TRBV4-2 to TRBJ2-7; TRBD2 aligns across 16 bases. Sequencing input: PBMCs. The CDR3 here is CASNFIPGTSGGASYEQYF. The CDR3 DNA sequence: TGTGCCAGCAACTTTATCCCCGGGACTAGCGGGGGGGCGTCCTACGAGCAGTACTTC.